This paragraph covers one T cell receptor beta chain sequence. Its target is not known. What was amplified from RNA transcripts were TCR beta CDR3 regions. The study used the HTBI primer set for a first-round RT-PCR of the TCR CDR3. TCRdb fed the multiplex PCR reads into MiXCR, producing one record per CDR3 protein. This table has some 400,000 distinct CDR3 sequences, 14% appearing once. Patients were excluded because of uncontrolled infection, other autoimmune disease, pregnancy or lactation. CDR1 MNHEY and CDR2 SVGEGT come from the germline V gene. Deletions cut 6 bases from V and 7 bases from J, with 12 bases between. This CDR3 spans 13 amino acids. The data originate from a study of T cells in Graves' hyperthyroidism and ophthalmopathy. Study results and caveats: Ophthalmopathy, as predicted by the model, came a median roughly 6.5 months after the prediction. Clonotypes that were expanded in thyroid above 0.001 mostly appeared in blood too.

The genes are TRBV6-2 or TRBV6-3 and TRBJ1-4; D may be TRBD1 (6 bases). The origin of this receptor is a woman aged 55-70 years with Graves' hyperthyroidism. The specimen sequenced was blood. The CDR3 loop reads CASRSRGGEKLFF. For the CDR3, the DNA is TGTGCCAGCAGGTCCAGGGGAGGTGAAAAACTGTTTTTT.